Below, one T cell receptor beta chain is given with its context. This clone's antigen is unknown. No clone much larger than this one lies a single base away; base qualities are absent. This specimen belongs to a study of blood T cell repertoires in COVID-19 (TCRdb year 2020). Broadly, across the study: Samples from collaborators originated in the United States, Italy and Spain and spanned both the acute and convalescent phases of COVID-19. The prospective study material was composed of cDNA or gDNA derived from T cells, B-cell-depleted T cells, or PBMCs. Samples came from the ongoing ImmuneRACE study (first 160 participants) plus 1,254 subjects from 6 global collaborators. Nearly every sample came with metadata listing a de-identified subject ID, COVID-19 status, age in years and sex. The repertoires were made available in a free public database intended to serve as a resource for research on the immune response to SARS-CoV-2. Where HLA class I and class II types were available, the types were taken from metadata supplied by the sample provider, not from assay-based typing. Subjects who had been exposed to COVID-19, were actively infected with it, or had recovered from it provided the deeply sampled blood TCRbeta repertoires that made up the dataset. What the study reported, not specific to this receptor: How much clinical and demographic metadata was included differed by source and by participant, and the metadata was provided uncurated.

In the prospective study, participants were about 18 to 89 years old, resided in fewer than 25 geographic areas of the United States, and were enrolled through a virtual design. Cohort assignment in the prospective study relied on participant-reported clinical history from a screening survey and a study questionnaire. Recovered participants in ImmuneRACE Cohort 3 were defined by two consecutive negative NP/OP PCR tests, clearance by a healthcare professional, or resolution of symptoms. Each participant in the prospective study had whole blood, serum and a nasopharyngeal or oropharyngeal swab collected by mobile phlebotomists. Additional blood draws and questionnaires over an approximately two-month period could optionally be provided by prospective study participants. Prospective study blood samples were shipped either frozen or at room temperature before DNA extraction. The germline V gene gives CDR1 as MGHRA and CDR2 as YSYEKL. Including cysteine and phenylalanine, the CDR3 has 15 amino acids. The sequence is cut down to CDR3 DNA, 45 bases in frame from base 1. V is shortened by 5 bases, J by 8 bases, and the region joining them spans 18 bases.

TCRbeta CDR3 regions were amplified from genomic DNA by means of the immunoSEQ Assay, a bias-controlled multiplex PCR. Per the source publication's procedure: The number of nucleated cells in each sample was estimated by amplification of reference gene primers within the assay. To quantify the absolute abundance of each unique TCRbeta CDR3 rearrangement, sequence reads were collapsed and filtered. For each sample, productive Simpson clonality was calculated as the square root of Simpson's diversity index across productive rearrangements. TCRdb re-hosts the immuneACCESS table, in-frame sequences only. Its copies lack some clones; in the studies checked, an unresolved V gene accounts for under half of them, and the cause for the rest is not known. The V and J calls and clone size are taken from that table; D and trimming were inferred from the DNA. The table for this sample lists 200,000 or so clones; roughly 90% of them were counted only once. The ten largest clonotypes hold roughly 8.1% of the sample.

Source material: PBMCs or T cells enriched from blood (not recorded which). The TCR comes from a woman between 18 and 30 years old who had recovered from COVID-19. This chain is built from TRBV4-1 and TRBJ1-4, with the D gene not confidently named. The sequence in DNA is TGCGCCAGCAGCTTAGGCCTGGGCCACGTGGAAAAACTGTTTTTT. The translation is CASSLGLGHVEKLFF.